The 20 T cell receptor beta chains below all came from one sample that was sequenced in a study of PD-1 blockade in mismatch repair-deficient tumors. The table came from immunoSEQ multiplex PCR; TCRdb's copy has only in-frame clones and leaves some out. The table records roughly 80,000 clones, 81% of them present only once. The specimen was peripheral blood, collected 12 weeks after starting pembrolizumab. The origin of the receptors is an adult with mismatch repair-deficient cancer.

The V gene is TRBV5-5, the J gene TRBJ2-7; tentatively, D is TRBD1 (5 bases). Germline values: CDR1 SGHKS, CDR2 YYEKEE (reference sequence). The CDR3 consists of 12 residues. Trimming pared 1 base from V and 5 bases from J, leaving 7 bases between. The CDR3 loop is CASSLRRDEQYF. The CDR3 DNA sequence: TGTGCCAGCAGCTTGCGCAGGGACGAGCAGTACTTC.

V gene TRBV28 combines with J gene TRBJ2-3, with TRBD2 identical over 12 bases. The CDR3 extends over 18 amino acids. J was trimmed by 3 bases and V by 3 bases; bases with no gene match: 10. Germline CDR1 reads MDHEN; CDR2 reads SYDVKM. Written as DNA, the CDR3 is TGTGCCAGCAGTTTCCCTCTAGCGGGAGGGAAGTGGACAGATACGCAGTATTTT. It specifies CASSFPLAGGKWTDTQYF.

CDR3 in amino acids: CASGVGTGDTEAFF. The DNA for the CDR3 is TGTGCCAGCGGGGTGGGGACAGGGGACACTGAAGCTTTCTTT. The rearrangement joins TRBV19 to TRBJ1-1; TRBD1 matches at 10 bases. Germline V gives CDR1 LNHDA, CDR2 SQIVND (reference sequence). Trimming removed 9 bases from V and 3 bases from J; junction bases left unmatched: 7. There are 14 residues in the CDR3. The complete variable domain, with remaining parts taken from reference TRBV19 and TRBJ1-1, reads DGGITQSPKYLFRKEGQNVTLSCEQNLNHDAMYWYRQDPGQGLRLIYYSQIVNDFQKGDIAEGYSVSREKKESFPLTVTSAQKNPTAFYLCASGVGTGDTEAFFGQGTRLTVV.

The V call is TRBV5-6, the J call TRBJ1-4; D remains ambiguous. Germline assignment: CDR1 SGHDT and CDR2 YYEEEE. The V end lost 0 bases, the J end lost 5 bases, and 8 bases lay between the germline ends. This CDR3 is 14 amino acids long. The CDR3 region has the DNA TGTGCCAGCAGCTTGGCCCGCAGAAATGAAAAACTGTTTTTT. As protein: CASSLARRNEKLFF.

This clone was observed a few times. The CDR3 bases are TGTGCCAGCAGAAGGGATTGGGGGCCGAACACTGAAGCTTTCTTT. Translated: CASRRDWGPNTEAFF. V gene TRBV5-4 combines with J gene TRBJ1-1, with D possibly matching TRBD1 (6 bases). Germline loops: CDR1 SGHNT, CDR2 YYREEE (reference sequence). The ends were cut back, 5 bases at V and 1 base at J, with 15 bases in the middle. There are 15 residues in the CDR3.

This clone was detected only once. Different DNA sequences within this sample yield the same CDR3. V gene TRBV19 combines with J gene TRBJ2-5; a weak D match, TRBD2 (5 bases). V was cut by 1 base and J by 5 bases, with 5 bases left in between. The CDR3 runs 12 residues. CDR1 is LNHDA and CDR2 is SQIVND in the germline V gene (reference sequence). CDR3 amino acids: CASSIAGETQYF. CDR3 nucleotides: TGTGCCAGTAGTATAGCGGGGGAGACCCAGTACTTC.

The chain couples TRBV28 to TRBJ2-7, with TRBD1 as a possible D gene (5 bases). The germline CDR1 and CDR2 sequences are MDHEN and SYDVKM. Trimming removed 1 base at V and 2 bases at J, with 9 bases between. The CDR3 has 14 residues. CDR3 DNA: TGTGCCAGCAGTTTATTGCAGGGCCCCTACGAGCAGTACTTC. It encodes CASSLLQGPYEQYF.

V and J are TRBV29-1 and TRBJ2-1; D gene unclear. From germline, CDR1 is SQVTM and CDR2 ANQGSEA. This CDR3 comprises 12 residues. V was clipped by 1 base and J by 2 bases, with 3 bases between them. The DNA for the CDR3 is TGCAGCGTTGAAGGTACCTACAATGAGCAGTTCTTC. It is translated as CSVEGTYNEQFF.

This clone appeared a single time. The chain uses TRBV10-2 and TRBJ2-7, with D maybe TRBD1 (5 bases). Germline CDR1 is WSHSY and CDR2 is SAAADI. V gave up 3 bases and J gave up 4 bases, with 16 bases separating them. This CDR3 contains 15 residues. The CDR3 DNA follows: TGCGCCAGCAGTGACCCAGCGATGCACAGGTACGAGCAGTACTTC. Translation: CASSDPAMHRYEQYF.

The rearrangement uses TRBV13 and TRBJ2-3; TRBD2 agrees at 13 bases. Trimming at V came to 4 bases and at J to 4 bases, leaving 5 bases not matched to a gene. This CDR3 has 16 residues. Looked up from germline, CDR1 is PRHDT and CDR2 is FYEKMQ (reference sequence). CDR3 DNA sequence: TGTGCCAGCAGCTCATTTGGACTAGCGGGAGCAGATACGCAGTATTTT. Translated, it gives CASSSFGLAGADTQYF.

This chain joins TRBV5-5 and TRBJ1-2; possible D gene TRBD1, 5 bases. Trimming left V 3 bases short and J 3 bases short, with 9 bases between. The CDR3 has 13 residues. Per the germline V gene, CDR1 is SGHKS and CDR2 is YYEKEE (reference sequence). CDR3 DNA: TGTGCCAGCAGCTCGGGGGGACACTATGGCTACACCTTC. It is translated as CASSSGGHYGYTF.

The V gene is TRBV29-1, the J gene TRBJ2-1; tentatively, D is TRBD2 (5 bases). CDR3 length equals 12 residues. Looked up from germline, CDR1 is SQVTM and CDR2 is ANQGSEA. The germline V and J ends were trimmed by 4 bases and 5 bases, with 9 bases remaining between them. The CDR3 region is CSVGVANNEQFF. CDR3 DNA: TGCAGCGTTGGAGTAGCGAACAATGAGCAGTTCTTC.

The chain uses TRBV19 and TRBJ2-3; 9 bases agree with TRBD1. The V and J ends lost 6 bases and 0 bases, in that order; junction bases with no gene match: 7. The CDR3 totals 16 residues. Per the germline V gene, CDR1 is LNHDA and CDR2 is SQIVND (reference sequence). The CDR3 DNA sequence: TGTGCCAGTAGAGACGCCGGGACAGGGAGCACAGATACGCAGTATTTT. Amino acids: CASRDAGTGSTDTQYF.

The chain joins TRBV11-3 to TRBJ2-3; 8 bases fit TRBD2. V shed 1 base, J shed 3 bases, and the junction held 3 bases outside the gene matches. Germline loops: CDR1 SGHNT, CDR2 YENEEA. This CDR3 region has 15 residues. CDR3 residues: CASSLVAGLTDTQYF. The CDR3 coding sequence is TGTGCCAGCAGCTTAGTAGCGGGATTGACAGATACGCAGTATTTT.

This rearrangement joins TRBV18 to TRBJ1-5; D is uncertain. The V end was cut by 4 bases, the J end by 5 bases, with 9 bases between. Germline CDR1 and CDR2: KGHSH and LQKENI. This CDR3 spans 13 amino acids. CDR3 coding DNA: TGTGCCAGCTCACAGGGTAGAGATCAGCCCCAGCATTTT. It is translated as CASSQGRDQPQHF. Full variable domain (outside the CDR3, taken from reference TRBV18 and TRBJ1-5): NAGVMQNPRHLVRRRGQEARLRCSPMKGHSHVYWYRQLPEEGLKFMVYLQKENIIDESGMPKERFSAEFPKEGPSILRIQQVVRGDSAAYFCASSQGRDQPQHFGDGTRLSIL.

This CDR3 is CASSQGRLGNQPQHF. Written as DNA, the CDR3 is TGCGCCAGCAGCCAAGGGCGGTTGGGCAATCAGCCCCAGCATTTT. J is TRBJ1-5 and V is TRBV4-1; D not resolved. V lost 1 base to trimming and J lost 2 bases, with 9 bases between them. Germline CDR1 is MGHRA and CDR2 is YSYEKL. The CDR3 has 15 residues.

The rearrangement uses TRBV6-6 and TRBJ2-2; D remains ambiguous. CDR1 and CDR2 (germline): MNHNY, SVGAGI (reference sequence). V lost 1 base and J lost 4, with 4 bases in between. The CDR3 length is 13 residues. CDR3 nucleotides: TGTGCCAGCAGTTACTTAGCCACCGGGGAGCTGTTTTTT. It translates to CASSYLATGELFF.

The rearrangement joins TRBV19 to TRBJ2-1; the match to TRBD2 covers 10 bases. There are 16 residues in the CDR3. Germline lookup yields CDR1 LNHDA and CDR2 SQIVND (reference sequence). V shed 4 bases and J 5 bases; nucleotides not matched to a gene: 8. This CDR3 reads CASSTSGSAADNEQFF. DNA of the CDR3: TGTGCCAGTAGTACTAGCGGGAGCGCGGCGGACAATGAGCAGTTCTTC.

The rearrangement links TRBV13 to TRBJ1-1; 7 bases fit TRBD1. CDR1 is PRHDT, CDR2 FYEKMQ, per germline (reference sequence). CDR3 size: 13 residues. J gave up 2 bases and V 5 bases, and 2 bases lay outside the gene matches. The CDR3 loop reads CASSKGANTEAFF. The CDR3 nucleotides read TGTGCCAGCAGCAAGGGGGCTAACACTGAAGCTTTCTTT.

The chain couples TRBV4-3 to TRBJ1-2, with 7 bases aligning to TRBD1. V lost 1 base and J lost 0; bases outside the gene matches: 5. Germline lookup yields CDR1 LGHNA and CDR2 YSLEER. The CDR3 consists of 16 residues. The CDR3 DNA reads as TGCGCCAGCAGCCAAGGAGCCCAGGGGGCTAACTATGGCTACACCTTC. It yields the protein CASSQGAQGANYGYTF.